The T cell receptor (beta chain) under discussion was sequenced for a study of control samples from healthy donors and cancer patients (TCRdb year 2020). This clone was observed once. Its binding antigen is unknown. Base qualities are missing; no much larger clone stands one base away. The CDR1 and CDR2 encoded by the germline V gene are SGDLS and YYNGEE. Reading from cysteine to phenylalanine, the CDR3 counts 15 amino acids. Of the read, only the CDR3 DNA is kept; its 45 bases are in frame from base 1. After removal of 3 bases from V and 6 bases from J, the junction retains 10 bases not matched to a gene. To prepare the library, the immunoSEQ multiplex PCR assay was applied. Sourced from immuneACCESS, this table was stored by TCRdb with only in-frame sequences that have V and J called. A share of the clones is absent; for the studies checked, an unresolved V gene accounts for under half, and the remainder has no known explanation. The sample records about 180,000 clones, roughly 89% of which are singletons. The ten most abundant clones make up around 1.5% of the sample.

The sequencing sample was made of blood. The chain couples TRBV9 to TRBJ2-3; TRBD1 matches 7 bases in the middle. This TCR was sampled from a woman in her 50s in good health. The CDR3 has the sequence CASSGQGPSEDTQYF. The DNA reads TGTGCCAGCAGCGGACAGGGTCCGTCGGAGGATACGCAGTATTTT.